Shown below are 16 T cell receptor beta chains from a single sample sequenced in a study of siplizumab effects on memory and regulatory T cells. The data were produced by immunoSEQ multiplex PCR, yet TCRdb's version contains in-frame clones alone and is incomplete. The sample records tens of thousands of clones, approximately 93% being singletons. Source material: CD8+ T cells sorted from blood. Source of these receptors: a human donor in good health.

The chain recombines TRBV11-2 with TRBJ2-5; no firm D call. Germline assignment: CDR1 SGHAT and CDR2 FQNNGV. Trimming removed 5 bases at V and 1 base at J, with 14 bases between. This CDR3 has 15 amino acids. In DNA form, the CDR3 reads TGTGCCAGCAGCGCCCTTCTAACCCTCCAAGAGACCCAGTACTTC. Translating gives CASSALLTLQETQYF.

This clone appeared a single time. The CDR3 is CASSQADRPYEQYF. The CDR3 DNA is TGTGCCAGCAGCCAGGCAGACAGACCCTACGAGCAGTACTTC. The chain recombines TRBV7-9 with TRBJ2-7; possibly TRBD1 for D (5 bases). The V gene lost 5 bases and the J gene lost 2 bases, with 13 bases spanning the gap. Looked up from germline, CDR1 is SEHNR and CDR2 is FQNEAQ (reference sequence). This CDR3 comprises 14 residues.

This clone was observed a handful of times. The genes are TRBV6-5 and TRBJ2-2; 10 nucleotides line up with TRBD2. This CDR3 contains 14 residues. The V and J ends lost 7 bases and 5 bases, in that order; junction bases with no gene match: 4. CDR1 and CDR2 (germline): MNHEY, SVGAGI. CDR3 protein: CASTPGLATGELFF. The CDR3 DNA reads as TGTGCCAGCACCCCGGGACTAGCGACCGGGGAGCTGTTTTTT.

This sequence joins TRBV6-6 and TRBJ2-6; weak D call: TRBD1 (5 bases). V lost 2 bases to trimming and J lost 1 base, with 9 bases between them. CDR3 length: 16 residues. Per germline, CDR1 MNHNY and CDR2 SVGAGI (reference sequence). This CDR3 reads CASSYPDRSGANVLTF. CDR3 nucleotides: TGTGCCAGCAGTTACCCCGACAGATCTGGGGCCAACGTCCTGACTTTC.

The CDR3 spells CATSRGRGNEKLFF. The DNA for the CDR3 is TGTGCCACCAGCAGAGGCAGAGGAAATGAAAAACTGTTTTTT. The gene calls are TRBV15 and TRBJ1-4; the D is unclear. V shed 1 base and J shed 5 bases, with 8 bases lying between them. The length of the CDR3 is 14 residues. In germline, CDR1 is LNHNV, CDR2 YYDKDF (reference sequence).

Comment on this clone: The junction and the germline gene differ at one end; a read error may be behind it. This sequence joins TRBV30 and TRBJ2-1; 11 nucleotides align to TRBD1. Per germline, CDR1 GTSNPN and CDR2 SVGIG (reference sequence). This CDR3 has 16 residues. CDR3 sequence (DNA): TGTGCCTGGATCTCTGGGGGGACAGGGGGTATCAATGGGCAGTTCTTC. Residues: CAWISGGTGGINGQFF.

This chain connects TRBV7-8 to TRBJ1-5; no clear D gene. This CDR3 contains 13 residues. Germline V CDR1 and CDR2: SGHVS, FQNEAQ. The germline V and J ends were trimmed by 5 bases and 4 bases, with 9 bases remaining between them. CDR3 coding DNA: TGTGCCAGCAGCGAGGGTGGAAATCAGCCCCAGCATTTT. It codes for CASSEGGNQPQHF. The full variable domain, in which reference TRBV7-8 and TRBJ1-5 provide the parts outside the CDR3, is GAGVSQSPRYKVAKRGQDVALRCDPISGHVSLFWYQQALGQGPEFLTYFQNEAQLDKSGLPSDRFFAERPEGSVSTLKIQRTQQEDSAVYLCASSEGGNQPQHFGDGTRLSIL.

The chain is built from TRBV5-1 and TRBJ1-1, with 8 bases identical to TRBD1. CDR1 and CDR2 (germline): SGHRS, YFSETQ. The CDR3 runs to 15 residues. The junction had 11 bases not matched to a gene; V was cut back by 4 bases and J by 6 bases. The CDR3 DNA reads TGCGCCAGCAGCCAACTAGACGCAGGGGGCCCTGAAGCTTTCTTT. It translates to CASSQLDAGGPEAFF.

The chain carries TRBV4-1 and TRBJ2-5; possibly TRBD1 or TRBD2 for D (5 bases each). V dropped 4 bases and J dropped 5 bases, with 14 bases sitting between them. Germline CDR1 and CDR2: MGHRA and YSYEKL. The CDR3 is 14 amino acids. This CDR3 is CASSLRDVKETQYF. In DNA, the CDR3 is TGCGCCAGCAGCCTCAGGGACGTGAAGGAGACCCAGTACTTC.

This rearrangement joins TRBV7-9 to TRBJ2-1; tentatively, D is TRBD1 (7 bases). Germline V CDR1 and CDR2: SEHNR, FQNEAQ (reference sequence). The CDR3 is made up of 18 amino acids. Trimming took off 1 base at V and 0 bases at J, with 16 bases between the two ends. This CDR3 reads CASSLVRGGTDSYNEQFF. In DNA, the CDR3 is TGTGCCAGCAGCTTAGTTCGGGGCGGGACAGACTCCTACAATGAGCAGTTCTTC.

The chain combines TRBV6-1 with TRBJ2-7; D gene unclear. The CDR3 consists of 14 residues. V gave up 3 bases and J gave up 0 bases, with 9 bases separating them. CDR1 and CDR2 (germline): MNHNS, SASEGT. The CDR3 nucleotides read TGTGCCAGCAGTGAGGGCCCAAGCTCCTACGAGCAGTACTTC. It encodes CASSEGPSSYEQYF.

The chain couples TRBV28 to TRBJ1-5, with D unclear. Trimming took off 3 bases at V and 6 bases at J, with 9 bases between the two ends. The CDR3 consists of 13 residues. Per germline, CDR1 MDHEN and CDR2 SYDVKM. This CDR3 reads CASSFGRAQPQHF. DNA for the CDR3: TGTGCCAGCAGTTTCGGAAGGGCTCAGCCCCAGCATTTT.

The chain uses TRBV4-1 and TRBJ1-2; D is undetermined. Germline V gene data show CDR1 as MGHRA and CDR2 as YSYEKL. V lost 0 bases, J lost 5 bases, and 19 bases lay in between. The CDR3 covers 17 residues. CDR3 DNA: TGCGCCAGCAGCCAAGATCGTTTTGCGGCAGCCACTTATGGCTACACCTTC. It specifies CASSQDRFAAATYGYTF.

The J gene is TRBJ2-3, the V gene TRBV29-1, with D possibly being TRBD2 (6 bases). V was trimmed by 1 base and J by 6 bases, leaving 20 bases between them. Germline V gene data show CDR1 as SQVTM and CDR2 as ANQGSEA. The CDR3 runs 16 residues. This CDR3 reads CSVEVWSGGADDTQYF. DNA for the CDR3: TGCAGCGTTGAAGTATGGTCTGGAGGGGCGGATGATACGCAGTATTTT.

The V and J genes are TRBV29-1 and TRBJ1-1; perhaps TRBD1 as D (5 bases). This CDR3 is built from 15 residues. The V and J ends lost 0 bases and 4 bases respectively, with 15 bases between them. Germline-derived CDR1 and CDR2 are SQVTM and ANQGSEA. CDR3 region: CSVEDWSGDGTEAFF. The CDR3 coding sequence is TGCAGCGTTGAAGATTGGTCGGGGGACGGCACTGAAGCTTTCTTT.

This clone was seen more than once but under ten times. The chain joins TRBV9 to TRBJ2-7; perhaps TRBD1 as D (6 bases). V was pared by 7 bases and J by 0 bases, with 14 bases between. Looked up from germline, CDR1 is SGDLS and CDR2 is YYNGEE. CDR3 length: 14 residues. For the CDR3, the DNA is TGTGCCAGCTCCTCCGGGACACCCTCCTACGAGCAGTACTTC. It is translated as CASSSGTPSYEQYF.